These T cell receptor beta chains were read from a single sample in a study of T cells in Graves' hyperthyroidism and ophthalmopathy. TCRdb used MiXCR to reprocess the multiplex PCR reads, holding one entry per CDR3 protein. The table has 250,000 to 300,000 distinct CDR3 sequences, 12% to 15% seen once. Sample: blood. The origin of the receptors is a woman between 40 and 50 years old with Graves' hyperthyroidism. Both conserved end residues are part of each CDR3. The D gene is left open where the match is weak. Clone size is given for some rows only: seen once, a few or many times, or a class if the clone is expanded.

j_call | d_call | clone_size | v_call | cdr3_aa | cdr3_nt
TRBJ2-5 | TRBD1 | many | TRBV3-1 | CASSQGGGGQETQYF | TGTGCCAGCAGCCAAGGAGGGGGCGGTCAAGAGACCCAGTACTTC
TRBJ2-2 | . | . | TRBV5-8 | CASSPTGVRGTGELFF | TGTGCCAGCAGCCCAACGGGCGTCAGAGGCACCGGGGAGCTGTTTTTT
TRBJ1-1 | . | many | TRBV7-8 | CASSPSLGRPSGEAFF | TGTGCCAGCAGCCCCAGCTTGGGACGGCCCTCGGGTGAAGCTTTCTTT
TRBJ2-5 | . | few | TRBV29-1 | CSVVPQTETQYF | TGCAGCGTTGTACCCCAGACGGAGACCCAGTACTTC
TRBJ1-2 | TRBD1 | many | TRBV11-2 | CASSLADRSGYTF | TGTGCCAGCAGCCTAGCGGACAGGTCTGGCTACACCTTC
TRBJ2-1 | . | many | TRBV11-2 | CASSLGGRPSYNEQFF | TGTGCCAGCAGCTTGGGGGGGCGACCGTCCTACAATGAGCAGTTCTTC
TRBJ2-3 | TRBD2 | . | TRBV19 | CASSPLAGGRADTQYF | TGTGCCAGTAGTCCCTTAGCGGGAGGACGGGCAGATACGCAGTATTTT
TRBJ1-1 | TRBD1 | many | TRBV4-1 | CASSQDWGQAAFF | TGCGCCAGCAGCCAAGATTGGGGACAGGCCGCTTTCTTT
TRBJ2-4 | . | many | TRBV7-9 | CASTPVQGSGKNIQYF | TGTGCCAGCACCCCCGTCCAGGGATCGGGCAAAAACATTCAGTACTTC
TRBJ2-7 | . | few | TRBV4-2 | CASSSRTFIEQYF | TGTGCCAGCAGCTCACGGACGTTCATCGAGCAGTACTTC
TRBJ1-4 | TRBD1 | few | TRBV5-4 | CASSPGQRLNEKLFF | TGTGCCAGCAGCCCGGGACAGCGACTCAATGAAAAACTGTTTTTT
TRBJ1-5 | . | many | TRBV28 | CASSPRTRRLVQPQHF | TGTGCCAGCAGTCCCCGGACACGCCGCCTGGTTCAGCCCCAGCATTTT